These 31 T cell receptor beta chains came from one sample sequenced in a study of blood T cell repertoires in COVID-19 (dated by TCRdb to 2020 to 2021). Library construction relied on the immunoSEQ multiplex PCR assay. In TCRdb, the immuneACCESS table is reduced to in-frame sequences with V and J assigned. These tables do not hold every clone; where another copy was compared, an unresolved V gene accounts for under half, and the others remain unexplained. The table for this sample lists fewer than 200,000 clones; roughly 80% of them were counted only once. Together, the top ten hold about 7.8% of the sample. Sequences were obtained from peripheral blood. Source of these receptors: a man in his sixties with acute or convalescent COVID-19.

The chain has TRBV19 and TRBJ2-1, with 10 bases that match TRBD2. The CDR3 sequence is 15 residues long. The V and J ends lost 6 bases and 4 bases, in that order; junction bases with no gene match: 6. Germline values: CDR1 LNHDA, CDR2 SQIVND (reference sequence). In DNA form, the CDR3 reads TGTGCCAGTAGATTACTAGCGGGGCCGTACAATGAGCAGTTCTTC. It codes for CASRLLAGPYNEQFF.

The chain combines TRBV6-5 with TRBJ2-3; a weak D match, TRBD1 (6 bases). CDR1 and CDR2 (germline): MNHEY, SVGAGI. Deletions cut 6 bases from V and 2 bases from J, with 12 bases between. This CDR3 has 14 residues. CDR3: CASRSQGYTDTQYF. The CDR3 region has the DNA TGTGCCAGCAGATCCCAGGGGTACACAGATACGCAGTATTTT.

This chain connects TRBV6-5 to TRBJ2-1; 8 bases agree with TRBD2. From germline, CDR1 is MNHEY and CDR2 SVGAGI. Trimming removed 2 bases from V and 7 bases from J; junction bases left unmatched: 7. The CDR3 has 15 residues. The CDR3 loop is CASSYGAGARNEQFF. CDR3 sequence (DNA): TGTGCCAGCAGTTACGGAGCGGGGGCCCGGAATGAGCAGTTCTTC.

This sequence joins TRBV5-1 and TRBJ1-4, with TRBD1 as a possible D gene (5 bases). The V gene's germline CDR1 is SGHRS and CDR2 YFSETQ. V lost 7 bases to trimming and J lost 5 bases, with 15 bases between them. This CDR3 has 14 residues. The CDR3 DNA reads as TGCGCCAGCCGGGGGTTGGGCCCGAATGAAAAACTGTTTTTT. Protein product: CASRGLGPNEKLFF.

This clone has a handful of counts. The chain uses TRBV18 and TRBJ2-3; TRBD2 might be the D (5 bases). There are 16 residues in the CDR3. V was cut by 0 bases and J by 3 bases, with 13 bases left in between. Germline V gene data show CDR1 as KGHSH and CDR2 as LQKENI. The CDR3 DNA is TGTGCCAGCTCACCACCAAGAGGGTTTAGGACAGATACGCAGTATTTT. Residues: CASSPPRGFRTDTQYF.

V usage is TRBV3-1 (or the pseudogene TRBV3-2) and J usage is TRBJ1-1; 8 bases align to TRBD1. Per the germline V gene, CDR1 is LGHDT and CDR2 is YNNKEL (reference sequence). The CDR3 has 19 amino acids. The V and J ends lost 0 bases and 3 bases, in that order; junction bases with no gene match: 15. The CDR3 sequence: CASSQDLVGTGVSDTEAFF. The CDR3 DNA is TGTGCCAGCAGCCAAGACTTGGTCGGGACAGGCGTTTCAGACACTGAAGCTTTCTTT.

The chain joins TRBV19 to TRBJ1-1, with a possible D match to TRBD1 (5 bases). Germline V gives CDR1 LNHDA, CDR2 SQIVND (reference sequence). The germline V and J ends were trimmed by 5 bases and 1 base, with 14 bases remaining between them. This CDR3 spans 15 amino acids. The CDR3 protein is CASSPRYDRNTEAFF. The CDR3 DNA reads TGTGCCAGTAGTCCCCGATACGACAGGAACACTGAAGCTTTCTTT. Combining the CDR3 with reference TRBV19 and TRBJ1-1 gives the whole variable domain DGGITQSPKYLFRKEGQNVTLSCEQNLNHDAMYWYRQDPGQGLRLIYYSQIVNDFQKGDIAEGYSVSREKKESFPLTVTSAQKNPTAFYLCASSPRYDRNTEAFFGQGTRLTVV.

The chain couples TRBV30 to TRBJ1-6; 9 bases are a match to TRBD1. Per the germline V gene, CDR1 is GTSNPN and CDR2 is SVGIG (reference sequence). The V and J ends lost 3 bases and 2 bases, in that order; junction bases with no gene match: 8. CDR3 length: 17 residues. The CDR3 protein is CAWRVGQGMPYNSPLHF. The CDR3 nucleotides are TGTGCCTGGAGGGTCGGACAGGGGATGCCCTATAATTCACCCCTCCACTTT.

The genes are TRBV5-6 and TRBJ2-5, with a tentative D call TRBD2 (6 bases). The CDR3 has 13 amino acids. In germline, CDR1 is SGHDT, CDR2 YYEEEE. V was cut by 6 bases and J by 6 bases, with 15 bases left in between. The CDR3 region is CASTLTGVQTQYF. The CDR3 region has the DNA TGTGCCAGCACCCTAACGGGGGTTCAGACCCAGTACTTC. The full variable domain, its missing parts supplied by reference TRBV5-6 and TRBJ2-5, is DAGVTQSPTHLIKTRGQQVTLRCSPKSGHDTVSWYQQALGQGPQFIFQYYEEEERQRGNFPDRFSGHQFPNYSSELNVNALLLGDSALYLCASTLTGVQTQYFGPGTRLLVL.

This clone was detected once. V is TRBV7-3 and J is TRBJ2-2; D is perhaps TRBD2 (7 bases). There are 14 residues in the CDR3. Deletions cut 7 bases from V and 3 bases from J, with 12 bases between. Per the germline V gene, CDR1 is SGHTA and CDR2 is FQGTGA. CDR3 DNA sequence: TGTGCCAGCAAGGCGGGGGCGGACACCGGGGAGCTGTTTTTT. It yields the protein CASKAGADTGELFF.

CDR3 sequence: CASSYGTSFLNEKLFF. CDR3 DNA sequence: TGTGCCAGCAGTTACGGGACAAGTTTTCTTAATGAAAAACTGTTTTTT. The chain joins TRBV6-5 to TRBJ1-4, with D possibly being TRBD1 (6 bases). This CDR3 contains 16 residues. CDR1 is MNHEY, CDR2 SVGAGI, per germline. Deletions cut 2 bases from V and 4 bases from J, with 14 bases between.

This clone was detected once. This chain connects TRBV2 to TRBJ2-1; no clear D. CDR3 length equals 15 residues. Germline values: CDR1 SNHLY, CDR2 FYNNEI. V lost 3 bases, J lost 0 bases, and 9 bases lay in between. The CDR3 bases are TGTGCCAGCAGTGAGGGCGCCGGCTCCTACAATGAGCAGTTCTTC. Translating it yields CASSEGAGSYNEQFF. Full variable domain (missing parts from reference TRBV2 and TRBJ2-1): EPEVTQTPSHQVTQMGQEVILRCVPISNHLYFYWYRQILGQKVEFLVSFYNNEISEKSEIFDDQFSVERPDGSNFTLKIRSTKLEDSAMYFCASSEGAGSYNEQFFGPGTRLTVL.

The J gene is TRBJ2-7, the V gene TRBV2; no clear D. The CDR3 has 12 amino acids. The germline gives CDR1 SNHLY, CDR2 FYNNEI. V lost 6 bases and J lost 2, with 8 bases in between. CDR3 residues: CASSPITYEQYF. The CDR3 DNA reads TGTGCCAGCAGCCCTATAACCTACGAGCAGTACTTC.

The chain links TRBV27 to TRBJ2-7; a weak D match, TRBD1 (5 bases). The V and J ends lost 5 bases and 2 bases respectively, with 13 bases between them. The CDR3 covers 14 residues. The V gene's germline CDR1 is MNHEY and CDR2 SMNVEV (reference sequence). The CDR3 loop is CASSLRVTPYEQYF. The CDR3 DNA sequence: TGTGCCAGCAGTCTCAGGGTAACCCCCTACGAGCAGTACTTC.

This chain connects TRBV30 to TRBJ1-5; D unresolved. The V end lost 2 bases, the J end lost 4 bases, and 12 bases lay between the germline ends. This CDR3 has 14 residues. CDR1 GTSNPN and CDR2 SVGIG come from the germline V gene (reference sequence). The CDR3 protein is CAWSPDSGNQPQHF. The CDR3 DNA is TGTGCCTGGAGTCCCGATTCCGGTAATCAGCCCCAGCATTTT.

This clone has a single count. This chain uses TRBV9 with TRBJ1-1, with a weak D call TRBD1 (6 bases). Germline V gene lookup returns CDR1 SGDLS and CDR2 YYNGEE. V was trimmed by 0 bases and J by 5 bases, leaving 11 bases between them. The CDR3 sequence is 14 residues long. Written as DNA, the CDR3 is TGTGCCAGCAGCGTAGCTCAGGGGCGGACTGAAGCTTTCTTT. Encoded protein: CASSVAQGRTEAFF.

The chain joins TRBV24-1 to TRBJ1-2; 7 nucleotides match TRBD1. The CDR3 totals 13 residues. Germline V gene lookup returns CDR1 KGHDR and CDR2 SFDVKD. Unmatched junction bases numbered 2, after V lost 7 bases and J lost 1 base. CDR3 residues: CATSQGGNYGYTF. The CDR3 nucleotides are TGTGCCACCAGCCAGGGGGGTAACTATGGCTACACCTTC.

The V gene is TRBV5-1, the J gene TRBJ1-1, with 7 bases aligning to TRBD1. The V gene end was trimmed by 2 bases and the J gene end by 4 bases; junction bases not matched to a gene: 5. The CDR3 contains 14 residues. Per germline, CDR1 SGHRS and CDR2 YFSETQ. The CDR3 DNA sequence: TGCGCCAGCAGCTTCCGACAGGGAGGCACTGAAGCTTTCTTT. Protein sequence: CASSFRQGGTEAFF.

V usage is TRBV5-1 and J usage is TRBJ2-3; 8 bases map to TRBD2. J lost 0 bases, V lost 4 bases, and 4 bases had no gene match. The germline V gene has CDR1 SGHRS and CDR2 YFSETQ. The CDR3 has 15 amino acids. The CDR3 DNA sequence: TGCGCCAGCAGCACACTAGCGGTTAGCACAGATACGCAGTATTTT. It specifies CASSTLAVSTDTQYF.

This clone was seen a handful of times. This chain joins TRBV12-3 or TRBV12-4 and TRBJ2-7; tentative D call: TRBD1 (6 bases). The CDR3 is made up of 12 amino acids. The V end lost 2 bases, the J end lost 13 bases, and 15 bases lay between the germline ends. CDR3 loop: CASSLHSGTLYF. The CDR3 DNA sequence: TGTGCCAGCAGTTTACACTCCGGGACACTTTACTTC.

The V call is TRBV9, the J call TRBJ1-5, with 7 bases identical to TRBD1. The length of the CDR3 is 15 residues. From germline, CDR1 is SGDLS and CDR2 YYNGEE. V dropped 4 bases and J dropped 3; count of bases not matched to a gene: 7. The CDR3 DNA reads as TGTGCCAGCAGCCTAACAGGGGCGCCCAATCAGCCCCAGCATTTT. This gives the protein CASSLTGAPNQPQHF.

The chain carries TRBV12-3 or TRBV12-4 and TRBJ1-2; tentatively, D is TRBD1 (5 bases). Trimming pared 5 bases from V and 4 bases from J, leaving 11 bases between. This CDR3 spans 13 amino acids. The CDR3 nucleotides are TGTGCCAGCAGTCCGGACCAGGGCTATGGCTACACCTTC. Amino acid sequence: CASSPDQGYGYTF.

The V gene is TRBV7-2, the J gene TRBJ1-5, with D perhaps TRBD1 (6 bases). The CDR3 spans 15 residues. V was shortened by 2 bases and J by 7 bases, with 15 bases between the two germline ends. Germline CDR1 SGHTA, CDR2 FQGNSA. Here the CDR3 reads CASSLNRGGAQPQHF. CDR3 DNA sequence: TGTGCCAGCAGCTTAAATCGTGGGGGGGCGCAGCCCCAGCATTTT.

The chain links TRBV11-3 to TRBJ2-3; no reliable D call. Trimming cost V 0 bases and J 2 bases, with 6 bases left between them. This CDR3 is built from 14 residues. Per germline, CDR1 SGHNT and CDR2 YENEEA. In DNA, the CDR3 is TGTGCCAGCAGCTTAGACTCTTCCACAGATACGCAGTATTTT. Translation gives CASSLDSSTDTQYF.

The sample holds one count of this clone. The V call is TRBV11-2, the J call TRBJ2-3; tentatively, D is TRBD2 (5 bases). CDR1 and CDR2 from the germline V gene are SGHAT and FQNNGV. The CDR3 has 15 amino acids. Between the trimmed V and J ends, which lost 5 bases and 2 bases, there was a span of 14 bases. Here the CDR3 reads CASSPTPDFTDTQYF. CDR3 coding DNA: TGTGCCAGCAGCCCTACTCCGGACTTCACAGATACGCAGTATTTT.

The count of this clone is one. V gene TRBV14 combines with J gene TRBJ1-1; 8 bases map to TRBD1. Germline V gene lookup returns CDR1 SGHDN and CDR2 FVKESK. The CDR3 runs 14 residues. V gave up 1 base and J gave up 5 bases; unmatched junction bases: 3. The CDR3 sequence: CASSQGQGWTEAFF. CDR3 nucleotide sequence: TGTGCCAGCAGCCAAGGACAGGGGTGGACTGAAGCTTTCTTT. Variable domain in full (rest from reference TRBV14 and TRBJ1-1): EAGVTQFPSHSVIEKGQTVTLRCDPISGHDNLYWYRRVMGKEIKFLLHFVKESKQDESGMPNNRFLAERTGGTYSTLKVQPAELEDSGVYFCASSQGQGWTEAFFGQGTRLTVV.

V gene TRBV12-3 or TRBV12-4 combines with J gene TRBJ2-3; the match to TRBD1 covers 7 bases. V gave up 10 bases and J gave up 5 bases; unmatched junction bases: 9. CDR3 length: 13 amino acids. The CDR3 coding sequence is TGTGCCATCCAAGGGACAGTCGGAGATACGCAGTATTTT. As protein: CAIQGTVGDTQYF.

J is TRBJ1-1 and V is TRBV7-9, with 7 bases matching TRBD1. With V trimmed by 4 bases and J by 4 bases, 9 bases remained unmatched. This CDR3 region has 15 residues. The V gene's germline CDR1 is SEHNR and CDR2 FQNEAQ (reference sequence). DNA for the CDR3: TGTGCCAGCAGCTCCTCACAGGGGAGAGTCACTGAAGCTTTCTTT. Translated: CASSSSQGRVTEAFF.

V usage is TRBV14 and J usage is TRBJ1-1; D unclear. Trimming shortened V by 2 bases and J by 4 bases, and 20 bases separated the two germline ends. The CDR3 length is 17 residues. CDR1 is SGHDN, CDR2 FVKESK, per germline. The CDR3 protein is CASSQLSRGKGGTEAFF. CDR3 in DNA: TGTGCCAGCAGCCAACTTAGTCGAGGGAAGGGAGGCACTGAAGCTTTCTTT. Together with reference TRBV14 and TRBJ1-1, the CDR3 gives the full variable domain: EAGVTQFPSHSVIEKGQTVTLRCDPISGHDNLYWYRRVMGKEIKFLLHFVKESKQDESGMPNNRFLAERTGGTYSTLKVQPAELEDSGVYFCASSQLSRGKGGTEAFFGQGTRLTVV.

The rearrangement links TRBV12-5 to TRBJ1-3; the D is unclear. Deletions cut 1 base from V and 0 bases from J, with 4 bases between. The CDR3 length is 14 residues. CDR1 is LGHNT and CDR2 is FRNRAP in the germline V gene. The CDR3 here is CASGLAGSGNTIYF. Here the CDR3 DNA reads TGTGCTAGTGGTTTGGCCGGCTCTGGAAACACCATATATTTT.

This chain joins TRBV10-3 and TRBJ2-3, with TRBD2 identical over 7 bases. Looked up from germline, CDR1 is ENHRY and CDR2 is SYGVKD. J gave up 0 bases and V 5 bases, and 8 bases lay outside the gene matches. The CDR3 sequence is 16 residues long. The CDR3 DNA reads TGTGCCATCAGTCCGGGACTATTCACTAGCACAGATACGCAGTATTTT. Translation gives CAISPGLFTSTDTQYF.